Presented here are 13 T cell receptor beta chains from one specimen sequenced in a study of blood T cell repertoires in COVID-19 (dated by TCRdb to 2018 to 2020). Preparation of the library involved the immunoSEQ multiplex PCR assay. Imported from immuneACCESS, the table was reduced by TCRdb to in-frame sequences with V and J called. These copies leave out some clones; in studies compared against another copy, an unresolved V gene accounts for under half, and the cause of the remainder is not known. For this sample the table gives roughly 150,000 clones, of which approximately 90% were detected only once. The leading ten clones occupy around 4.5% of the sample. The sequencing input was PBMCs or T cells enriched from blood (not recorded which). Source of these receptors: a man aged 45-65 years who had recovered from COVID-19.

The genes are TRBV19 and TRBJ2-7; 10 bases are a match to TRBD2. V lost 5 bases and J lost 4; bases outside the gene matches: 20. This CDR3 has 19 amino acids. CDR1 is LNHDA, CDR2 SQIVND, per germline (reference sequence). Written as DNA, the CDR3 is TGTGCCAGTAGTCTCAAGGGGAGCCTAACTAGCGGGACGGGGTACGAGCAGTACTTC. It translates to CASSLKGSLTSGTGYEQYF.

The J gene is TRBJ1-6, the V gene TRBV4-2; maybe TRBD1 (5 bases). V was cut by 1 base and J by 13 bases, with 14 bases left in between. Germline CDR1 and CDR2: LGHNA and YNFKEQ. The CDR3 consists of 14 residues. As DNA, the CDR3 is TGTGCCAGCAGCCAAGGGGACGTGGGGAGGCCCCTCCACTTT. It codes for CASSQGDVGRPLHF.

The gene calls are TRBV10-3 and TRBJ1-6; TRBD1 agrees at 7 bases. The J segment lost 7 bases and the V segment lost 6 bases, leaving 6 bases of the junction unmatched. The germline gives CDR1 ENHRY, CDR2 SYGVKD. CDR3 length equals 14 residues. The CDR3, as DNA: TGTGCCATCAGAGGGGACAGCCGGAATTCACCCCTCCACTTT. Amino acids: CAIRGDSRNSPLHF.

This rearrangement joins TRBV6-5 to TRBJ2-2; tentatively, D is TRBD1 (6 bases). CDR1 is MNHEY, CDR2 SVGAGI, per germline. V was pared by 5 bases and J by 3 bases, with 13 bases between. CDR3 length equals 15 residues. CDR3 nucleotides: TGTGCCAGCAGTACAGGGTTATCCGACACCGGGGAGCTGTTTTTT. Translated: CASSTGLSDTGELFF.

About this clone itself: Compared with germline, one end of the junction differs, possibly owing to a read error. This chain joins TRBV7-7 and TRBJ1-4; 7 positions agree with TRBD1. The CDR3 is 14 residues long. Germline V gene data show CDR1 as SSHAT and CDR2 as FNYEAQ (reference sequence). Here the CDR3 DNA reads TGTGCTAGCAGCCGACAGGGCCCCAATGAAAAACTGTTTTTT. As protein: CASSRQGPNEKLFF.

V is TRBV9 and J is TRBJ2-1; TRBD2 matches 12 bases. The CDR3 sequence is 14 residues long. V shed 6 bases, J shed 8 bases, and the junction held 6 bases outside the gene matches. From germline, CDR1 is SGDLS and CDR2 YYNGEE. The CDR3 sequence: CASTPGLAGYEQFF. The DNA of the CDR3 is TGTGCCAGCACCCCGGGACTAGCGGGCTATGAGCAGTTCTTC.

The gene calls are TRBV19 and TRBJ1-5; D is unresolved. The V end was cut by 8 bases, the J end by 0 bases, with 8 bases between. Germline V gives CDR1 LNHDA, CDR2 SQIVND (reference sequence). The CDR3 totals 13 residues. CDR3 sequence: CASGSYSNQPQHF. The CDR3, as DNA: TGTGCCAGTGGTAGCTATAGCAATCAGCCCCAGCATTTT.

The V and J genes are TRBV2 and TRBJ2-7; TRBD1 agrees at 9 bases. V lost 6 bases to trimming and J lost 3 bases; unmatched junction nucleotides: 3. Per germline, CDR1 SNHLY and CDR2 FYNNEI. The CDR3 is made up of 13 amino acids. The CDR3 DNA sequence: TGTGCCAGCAGCAGGACAGGGGTCTACGAGCAGTACGTC. Translation gives CASSRTGVYEQYV.

The CDR3 reads CASSVLPESAGNTIYF. The DNA for the CDR3 is TGTGCCAGCAGCGTATTGCCTGAGAGCGCTGGAAACACCATATATTTT. The V call is TRBV9, the J call TRBJ1-3; D remains ambiguous. The germline gives CDR1 SGDLS, CDR2 YYNGEE. The CDR3 length is 16 residues. Trimming left V 1 base short and J 2 bases short, with 13 bases between.

The chain carries TRBV10-3 and TRBJ2-7; D unclear. Per the germline V gene, CDR1 is ENHRY and CDR2 is SYGVKD. The CDR3 spans 11 residues. Trimming took 5 bases from V and 4 from J, leaving 6 bases between them. The DNA of the CDR3 is TGTGCCATCAGTCCCGGGTACGAGCAGTACGTC. Its translation: CAISPGYEQYV.

This chain uses TRBV30 with TRBJ1-1; 8 bases are shared with TRBD1. In germline, CDR1 is GTSNPN, CDR2 SVGIG (reference sequence). This CDR3 is built from 17 residues. With V trimmed by 0 bases and J by 3 bases, 12 bases remained unmatched. The CDR3 DNA reads as TGTGCCTGGAGTGTATTAGGGACAGGCGCGAGGGACACTGAAGCTTTCTTT. It codes for CAWSVLGTGARDTEAFF.

The V gene is TRBV7-8, the J gene TRBJ1-3; D not certain. Germline CDR1 reads SGHVS; CDR2 reads FQNEAQ. Trimming stripped 4 bases from V and 4 bases from J, with 11 bases between. The CDR3 loop spans 14 amino acids. CDR3 sequence reads: CASSYRGTGNTIYF. As DNA, the CDR3 is TGTGCCAGCAGCTACCGGGGAACCGGAAACACCATATATTTT.

For the CDR3, the DNA is TGCGCCAGCAGCTTGGGAGTCAATGAGCAGTTCTTC. Its protein is CASSLGVNEQFF. The chain combines TRBV5-1 with TRBJ2-1; D uncertain. Germline-derived CDR1 and CDR2 are SGHRS and YFSETQ. V lost 0 bases, J lost 6 bases, and 4 bases lay in between. The CDR3 covers 12 residues.